The next 30 T cell receptor beta chains were all read from a single sample in a study of immune heterogeneity within non-small cell lung tumors. Multiplex PCR was performed with 32 V and 13 J primers, and it amplified TCR beta CDR3. TCRdb reprocessed the multiplex PCR reads via MiXCR and lists one record per CDR3 protein. The sample lists about 4,900 distinct CDR3 sequences; more than 20% were seen once. Template input was genomic DNA from bulk tumor (roughly 600 ng per sample). Each primary tumor yielded several biopsies, collected far apart from one another at surgery. Newly diagnosed with untreated non-small cell lung cancer, the patients underwent curative surgery. Sample: lung tumor tissue. These receptors were obtained from a man in his sixties with non-small cell lung cancer.

Relative to its sample, this clonotype is medium-sized. V gene TRBV6-1 combines with J gene TRBJ2-7, with TRBD2 identical over 7 bases. V trimming: 0 bases; J trimming: 4 bases; junction bases outside the gene matches: 3. This CDR3 is 14 amino acids long. Per the germline V gene, CDR1 is MNHNS and CDR2 is SASEGT. CDR3 amino acids: CASSEAHGRYEQYF. In nucleotides, the CDR3 is TGTGCCAGCAGTGAAGCGCACGGGAGGTACGAGCAGTACTTC.

This clonotype was detected only a few times. The chain uses TRBV6-9 and TRBJ2-1, with TRBD2 identical over 12 bases. Losses at the gene ends were 3 bases for V and 0 bases for J; bases not matched to a gene: 6. Germline CDR1 reads MNHGY; CDR2 reads SVAAGI. The CDR3 extends over 18 amino acids. The CDR3 DNA sequence: TGTGCCAGCAGTTACGGCACTAGCGGGAGGAGCTCCTACAATGAGCAGTTCTTC. Protein product: CASSYGTSGRSSYNEQFF.

This clonotype was counted once. V usage is TRBV5-8 and J usage is TRBJ2-3, with 8 bases fitting TRBD2. The CDR3 is made up of 15 amino acids. The V segment lost 5 bases and the J segment 4 bases; nucleotides outside the gene matches: 9. CDR1 and CDR2 from the germline V gene are SGHTS and YDEGEE. CDR3 nucleotide sequence: TGTGCCAGCAGAATCGGCGGGGGGAACCCAGATACGCAGTATTTT. Translation: CASRIGGGNPDTQYF.

This clonotype was picked up a small number of times. The CDR3 coding sequence is TGCAGTGCTAGAGGGACCGAGGGGGGACTCGAGCAGTTCTTC. It yields the protein CSARGTEGGLEQFF. The V call is TRBV20-1, the J call TRBJ2-1; tentatively, D is TRBD1 or TRBD2 (6 bases each). This CDR3 is 14 amino acids long. CDR1 DFQATT and CDR2 SNEGSKA come from the germline V gene (reference sequence). V was clipped by 1 base and J by 10 bases, with 17 bases between them.

This CDR3 reads CASTEGGQGRYEQYF. The DNA for the CDR3 is TGTGCCAGCACCGAAGGGGGGCAGGGCCGGTACGAGCAGTACTTC. V usage is TRBV6-1 and J usage is TRBJ2-7; D is perhaps TRBD1 or TRBD2 (6 bases each). CDR1 and CDR2 (germline): MNHNS, SASEGT. CDR3 length: 15 amino acids. V shed 7 bases and J shed 4 bases, with 20 bases lying between them.

This chain links TRBV20-1 with TRBJ1-1; D gene ambiguous. CDR1 DFQATT and CDR2 SNEGSKA come from the germline V gene (reference sequence). The V gene lost 7 bases and the J gene lost 0 bases, with 9 bases spanning the gap. The CDR3 runs 12 residues. The CDR3 nucleotides are TGCAGTGTGGAAGACCTGAACACTGAAGCTTTCTTT. Protein sequence: CSVEDLNTEAFF.

The chain is built from TRBV7-8 and TRBJ1-1; D possibly corresponds to TRBD1 (5 bases). The CDR3 totals 14 residues. Deletions cut 5 bases from V and 2 bases from J, with 12 bases between. Germline V gives CDR1 SGHVS, CDR2 FQNEAQ. CDR3 coding DNA: TGTGCCAGCAGCCGGGAGAGGGGAAACACTGAAGCTTTCTTT. It is translated as CASSRERGNTEAFF.

The table lists this clonotype with a few counts. V usage is TRBV7-6 and J usage is TRBJ2-7, with 14 positions matching TRBD2. The V gene end was trimmed by 5 bases and the J gene end by 5 bases; junction bases not matched to a gene: 2. The CDR3 consists of 14 residues. CDR1 and CDR2 (germline): SGHVS, FNYEAQ. The CDR3 is CASSPGLAGDEQYF. The CDR3 DNA reads as TGTGCCAGCAGCCCGGGACTAGCGGGAGACGAGCAGTACTTC.

This rearrangement joins TRBV19 to TRBJ2-7; D might be TRBD1 (6 bases). Germline V lookup: CDR1 LNHDA, CDR2 SQIVND (reference sequence). CDR3 size: 14 residues. V dropped 4 bases and J dropped 0 bases, with 10 bases sitting between them. CDR3: CASSNTGSSYEQYF. The CDR3 coding sequence is TGTGCCAGTAGTAACACAGGGAGCTCCTACGAGCAGTACTTC.

This clonotype is medium-sized. The V call is TRBV5-1, the J call TRBJ2-1, with unresolved D. The germline CDR1 and CDR2 sequences are SGHRS and YFSETQ. Trimming took off 4 bases at V and 6 bases at J, with 14 bases between the two ends. This CDR3 is 14 amino acids long. As DNA, the CDR3 is TGCGCCAGCAGCCCGGCGTTGGATAGCAATGAGCAGTTCTTC. This codes for CASSPALDSNEQFF. Full variable domain (remainder filled in from reference TRBV5-1 and TRBJ2-1): KAGVTQTPRYLIKTRGQQVTLSCSPISGHRSVSWYQQTPGQGLQFLFEYFSETQRNKGNFPGRFSGRQFSNSRSEMNVSTLELGDSALYLCASSPALDSNEQFFGPGTRLTVL.

By sample fraction, this clonotype is medium-sized. This sequence joins TRBV7-2 and TRBJ2-7; TRBD2 agrees at 13 bases. Trimming removed 5 bases from V and 7 bases from J; junction bases left unmatched: 8. The CDR3 runs to 15 residues. The germline CDR1 and CDR2 sequences are SGHTA and FQGNSA. The DNA of the CDR3 is TGTGCCAGCAGCGGAGGACTAGCGGGAGTTTCTGAGCAGTACTTC. This translates into CASSGGLAGVSEQYF.

The chain carries TRBV5-6 and TRBJ1-4; TRBD1 is a possible D gene (5 bases). This CDR3 region has 16 residues. Between the trimmed V and J ends, which lost 1 base and 7 bases, there was a span of 17 bases. From germline, CDR1 is SGHDT and CDR2 YYEEEE. The chain's CDR3 is CASSLQGAVILEKLFF. Here the CDR3 DNA reads TGTGCCAGCAGCTTGCAGGGAGCAGTTATACTTGAAAAACTGTTTTTT.

The rearrangement joins TRBV3-1 to TRBJ2-3; no reliable D call. The CDR3 extends over 15 amino acids. Per germline, CDR1 LGHDT and CDR2 YNNKEL (reference sequence). V lost 1 base to trimming and J lost 0 bases, with 8 bases between them. CDR3 nucleotides: TGTGCCAGCAGCCAAGGCGATACAAGCACAGATACGCAGTATTTT. Translated, it gives CASSQGDTSTDTQYF.

This clonotype is classed as large (0.1 to 1%). This rearrangement joins TRBV6-5 to TRBJ2-1, with 9 nucleotides matching TRBD2. The CDR3 spans 15 residues. CDR1 is MNHEY and CDR2 is SVGAGI in the germline V gene. The junction had 9 bases not matched to a gene; V was cut back by 2 bases and J by 10 bases. CDR3 bases: TGTGCCAGCAGTTACGGGGCGGGAGGGGCCATGGAGCAGTTCTTC. Protein product: CASSYGAGGAMEQFF.

This clonotype was detected a few times. The V gene is TRBV14, the J gene TRBJ2-1; D not resolved. Per the germline V gene, CDR1 is SGHDN and CDR2 is FVKESK. The V end was cut by 1 base, the J end by 11 bases, with 9 bases between. The CDR3 is 12 amino acids. The CDR3 region is CASSQVGPKQFF. The CDR3 nucleotides read TGTGCCAGCAGCCAAGTAGGACCTAAGCAGTTCTTC. Using reference TRBV14 and TRBJ2-1 for the parts outside the CDR3, the full variable domain is EAGVTQFPSHSVIEKGQTVTLRCDPISGHDNLYWYRRVMGKEIKFLLHFVKESKQDESGMPNNRFLAERTGGTYSTLKVQPAELEDSGVYFCASSQVGPKQFFGPGTRLTVL.

This clonotype is deemed medium-sized. V gene TRBV5-1 combines with J gene TRBJ2-7, with TRBD1 matching 7 bases. The germline V gene has CDR1 SGHRS and CDR2 YFSETQ. The CDR3 sequence is 12 residues long. V lost 2 bases and J lost 4; bases outside the gene matches: 0. The CDR3 reads CASSLQGYEQYF. The DNA of the CDR3 is TGCGCCAGCAGCTTACAGGGGTACGAGCAGTACTTC.

This clonotype was detected a few times. V gene TRBV7-2 combines with J gene TRBJ1-1; no clear D. Germline-derived CDR1 and CDR2 are SGHTA and FQGNSA. The CDR3 is 14 residues long. V lost 0 bases, J lost 5 bases, and 10 bases lay in between. The CDR3 DNA is TGTGCCAGCAGCTTAGCTAAAAAAGGGACTGAAGCTTTCTTT. It codes for CASSLAKKGTEAFF.

This clonotype is judged medium-sized. The genes are TRBV5-1 and TRBJ1-1, with D perhaps TRBD1 (5 bases). The CDR3 contains 15 residues. V shed 0 bases and J shed 1 base, with 10 bases lying between them. Germline values: CDR1 SGHRS, CDR2 YFSETQ. This CDR3 reads CASSLARTTNTEAFF. The CDR3 DNA reads TGCGCCAGCAGCTTGGCTCGGACAACGAACACTGAAGCTTTCTTT. The full variable domain, its missing parts supplied by reference TRBV5-1 and TRBJ1-1, is KAGVTQTPRYLIKTRGQQVTLSCSPISGHRSVSWYQQTPGQGLQFLFEYFSETQRNKGNFPGRFSGRQFSNSRSEMNVSTLELGDSALYLCASSLARTTNTEAFFGQGTRLTVV.

By share of the sample, this clonotype is medium-sized. Here the CDR3 reads CASSSGLAGGPPYNEQFF. CDR3 in DNA: TGTGCCAGCAGTTCCGGTCTAGCGGGAGGGCCTCCCTACAATGAGCAGTTCTTC. V usage is TRBV28 and J usage is TRBJ2-1; 12 bases map to TRBD2. CDR3 length: 18 amino acids. V lost 4 bases and J lost 2; bases outside the gene matches: 9. Looked up from germline, CDR1 is MDHEN and CDR2 is SYDVKM. Together with reference TRBV28 and TRBJ2-1, the CDR3 gives the full variable domain: DVKVTQSSRYLVKRTGEKVFLECVQDMDHENMFWYRQDPGLGLRLIYFSYDVKMKEKGDIPEGYSVSREKKERFSLILESASTNQTSMYLCASSSGLAGGPPYNEQFFGPGTRLTVL.

The rearrangement joins TRBV20-1 to TRBJ2-6; unclear D gene. CDR1 and CDR2 (germline): DFQATT, SNEGSKA (reference sequence). This CDR3 has 15 residues. The V end was cut by 0 bases, the J end by 4 bases, with 10 bases between. In DNA form, the CDR3 reads TGCAGTGCTAGAGACTCCCGGAACGGGGCCAACGTCCTGACTTTC. Protein sequence: CSARDSRNGANVLTF.

This clonotype is labeled medium-sized. The chain links TRBV28 to TRBJ2-7; 10 positions match TRBD1. V lost 5 bases, J lost 5 bases, and 9 bases stayed unmatched. The CDR3 runs to 15 residues. CDR1 and CDR2 (germline): MDHEN, SYDVKM. The CDR3, as DNA: TGTGCCAGCAGTAACATGGACAGGGGGTTTGACGAGCAGTACTTC. Its protein product is CASSNMDRGFDEQYF.

In this sample, this clonotype turned up once. This sequence joins TRBV30 and TRBJ2-3, with 7 nucleotides matching TRBD2. The CDR3 length is 16 residues. V was clipped by 5 bases and J by 0 bases; unmatched bases: 11. Germline V gene sequence: CDR1 GTSNPN, CDR2 SVGIG (reference sequence). DNA for the CDR3: TGTGCCTGGGGGACCTGGCTAGCGGAAAGCACAGATACGCAGTATTTT. Translation gives CAWGTWLAESTDTQYF.

This clonotype was detected only a few times. The chain carries TRBV5-6 and TRBJ1-2; the D gene is possibly TRBD1 (5 bases). The CDR3 loop spans 13 amino acids. Germline V gene sequence: CDR1 SGHDT, CDR2 YYEEEE. V was trimmed by 2 bases and J by 3 bases, leaving 8 bases between them. This CDR3 is CASSFRGYYGYTF. In DNA, the CDR3 is TGTGCCAGCAGCTTCCGGGGGTACTATGGCTACACCTTC.

V usage is TRBV4-1 and J usage is TRBJ2-3; 11 nucleotides match TRBD2. The trim removed 3 bases at V and 1 base at J, leaving 3 bases unmatched. The CDR3 covers 16 residues. Germline V gives CDR1 MGHRA, CDR2 YSYEKL. The CDR3 DNA follows: TGCGCCAGCAGCCAGTCGACTAGCGGGGGCACAGATACGCAGTATTTT. Translation gives CASSQSTSGGTDTQYF.

This chain joins TRBV25-1 and TRBJ2-3; D possibly uses TRBD1 or TRBD2 (5 bases each). The germline V and J ends were trimmed by 1 base and 6 bases, with 20 bases remaining between them. This CDR3 comprises 17 residues. CDR1 and CDR2 from the germline V gene are MGHDK and SYGVNS. In DNA form, the CDR3 reads TGTGCCAGCAGTGAATTGAACAGGCCCTGGACTGCGGATACGCAGTATTTT. Protein: CASSELNRPWTADTQYF.

The genes are TRBV20-1 and TRBJ1-1; D ambiguous. CDR3 length: 15 residues. CDR1 and CDR2 from the germline V gene are DFQATT and SNEGSKA (reference sequence). The V end lost 0 bases, the J end lost 1 base, and 12 bases lay between the germline ends. The CDR3 region is CSARDSAVWNTEAFF. In nucleotides, the CDR3 is TGCAGTGCTAGAGATAGCGCGGTGTGGAACACTGAAGCTTTCTTT.

This clonotype has a handful of counts. The chain recombines TRBV5-1 with TRBJ2-1; D gene unclear. Germline V CDR1 and CDR2: SGHRS, YFSETQ. The CDR3 runs to 15 residues. Between the trimmed V and J ends, which lost 4 bases and 1 base, there was a span of 12 bases. CDR3 amino acids: CASSAIGSSYNEQFF. In DNA form, the CDR3 reads TGCGCCAGCAGCGCTATTGGCTCGTCCTACAATGAGCAGTTCTTC.

The chain combines TRBV6-1 with TRBJ2-1; D could derive from TRBD1 or TRBD2 (6 bases each). Per the germline V gene, CDR1 is MNHNS and CDR2 is SASEGT. The CDR3 loop spans 12 amino acids. V lost 7 bases and J 10 bases, leaving 14 bases between the germline ends. The DNA of the CDR3 is TGTGCCAGCAAGGGGGGAGGCGAGGAGCAGTTCTTC. Translated: CASKGGGEEQFF.

By share of the sample, this clonotype is medium-sized. The V call is TRBV7-9, the J call TRBJ2-7; perhaps TRBD2 as D (6 bases). The V end was cut by 5 bases, the J end by 1 base, with 15 bases between. The CDR3 sequence is 15 residues long. Germline CDR1 SEHNR, CDR2 FQNEAQ (reference sequence). The CDR3 DNA is TGTGCCAGCAGCCCCGGGGCAGGGAGGTCCTACGAGCAGTACTTC. It encodes CASSPGAGRSYEQYF.

The rearrangement links TRBV6-1 to TRBJ2-5, with D possibly TRBD2 on 6 matching bases. The CDR3 length is 13 residues. The germline CDR1 and CDR2 sequences are MNHNS and SASEGT. The ends were cut back, 9 bases at V and 7 bases at J, with 18 bases in the middle. This CDR3 reads CASTGGAVGTQYF. Written as DNA, the CDR3 is TGTGCCAGTACTGGAGGGGCAGTGGGGACCCAGTACTTC.